This record looks at one T cell receptor beta chain sequence and its context. Its antigen is currently unknown. V lost 3 bases to trimming and J lost 3 bases, with 20 bases between them. The CDR3 totals 16 residues. The V gene's germline CDR1 is SQVTM and CDR2 ANQGSEA. The researchers isolated CD4+ and CD8+ T cells from PBMCs by sorting. The sample is drawn from a study of CD8+ T cells in alopecia areata. Whole-study results and caveats: Possibly because of HLA-related factors, TCR sharing was less clear across patients than in mice. Higher clonality and more expanded CD8+ clones appeared in lesional than normal scalp.

RNA extraction was followed by reverse transcription into cDNA, which acted as the sequencing template. Sequencing was performed with immunoSEQ multiplex PCR; in TCRdb, only in-frame clones are kept and a portion is missing. The sample lists some 180,000 clones, just over 55% seen once, with around 5% in the top ten. V is TRBV29-1 and J is TRBJ1-2; the D gene is possibly TRBD1 (5 bases). This sequence was found in a human donor in good health. Sequences were obtained from CD8+ T cells sorted from blood. In DNA, the CDR3 is TGCAGCGTTGACTCATCCGGGGCGCCGGGCTACTATGGCTACACCTTC. It translates to CSVDSSGAPGYYGYTF.